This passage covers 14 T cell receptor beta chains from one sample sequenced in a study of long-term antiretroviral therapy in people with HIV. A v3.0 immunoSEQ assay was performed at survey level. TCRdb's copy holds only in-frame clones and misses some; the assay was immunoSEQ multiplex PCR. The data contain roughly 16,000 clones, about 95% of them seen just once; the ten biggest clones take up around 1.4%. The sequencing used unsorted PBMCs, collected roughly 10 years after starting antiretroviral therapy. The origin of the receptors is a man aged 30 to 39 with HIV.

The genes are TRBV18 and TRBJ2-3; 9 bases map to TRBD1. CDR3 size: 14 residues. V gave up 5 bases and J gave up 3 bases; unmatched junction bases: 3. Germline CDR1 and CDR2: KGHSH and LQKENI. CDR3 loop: CASSSDRGTDTQYF. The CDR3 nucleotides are TGTGCCAGCTCATCTGACAGGGGGACAGATACGCAGTATTTT.

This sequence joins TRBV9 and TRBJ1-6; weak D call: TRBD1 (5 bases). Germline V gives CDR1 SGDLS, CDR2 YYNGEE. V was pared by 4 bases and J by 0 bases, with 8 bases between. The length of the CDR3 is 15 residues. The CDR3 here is CASSRGSSYNSPLHF. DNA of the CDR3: TGTGCCAGCAGCCGGGGGAGCTCCTATAATTCACCCCTCCACTTT.

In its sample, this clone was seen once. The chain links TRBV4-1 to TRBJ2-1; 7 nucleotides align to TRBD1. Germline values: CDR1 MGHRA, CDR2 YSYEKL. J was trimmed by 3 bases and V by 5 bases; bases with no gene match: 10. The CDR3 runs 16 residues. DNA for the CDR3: TGCGCCAGCAGCAATGAGGGGGCTGTGGGCTACAATGAGCAGTTCTTC. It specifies CASSNEGAVGYNEQFF.

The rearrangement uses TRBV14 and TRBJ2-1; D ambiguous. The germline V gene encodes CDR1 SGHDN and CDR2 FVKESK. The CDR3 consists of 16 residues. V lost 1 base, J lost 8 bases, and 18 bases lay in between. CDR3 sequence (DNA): TGTGCCAGCAGCCAAGGGTGGGAACCGTTATCCGATGAGCAGTTCTTC. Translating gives CASSQGWEPLSDEQFF.

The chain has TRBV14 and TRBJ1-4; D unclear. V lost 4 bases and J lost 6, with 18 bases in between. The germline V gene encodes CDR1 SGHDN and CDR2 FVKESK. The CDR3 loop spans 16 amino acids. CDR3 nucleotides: TGTGCCAGCAGCCCTCCTGGACTTAGGGCGTATGAAAAACTGTTTTTT. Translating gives CASSPPGLRAYEKLFF.

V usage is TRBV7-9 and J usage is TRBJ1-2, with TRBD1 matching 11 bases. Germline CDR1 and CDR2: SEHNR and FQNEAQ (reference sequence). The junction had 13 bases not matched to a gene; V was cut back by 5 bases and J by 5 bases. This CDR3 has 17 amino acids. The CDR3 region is CASSATGQGAEDYGYTF. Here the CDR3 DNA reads TGTGCCAGCAGCGCGACTGGACAGGGGGCCGAGGATTATGGCTACACCTTC. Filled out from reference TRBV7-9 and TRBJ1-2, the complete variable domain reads DTGVSQNPRHKITKRGQNVTFRCDPISEHNRLYWYRQTLGQGPEFLTYFQNEAQLEKSRLLSDRFSAERPKGSFSTLEIQRTEQGDSAMYLCASSATGQGAEDYGYTFGSGTRLTVV.

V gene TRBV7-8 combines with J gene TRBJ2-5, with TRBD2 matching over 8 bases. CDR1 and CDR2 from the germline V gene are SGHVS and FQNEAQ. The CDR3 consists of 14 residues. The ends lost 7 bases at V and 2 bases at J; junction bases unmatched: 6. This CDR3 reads CASKPGRGQETQYF. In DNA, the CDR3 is TGTGCCAGCAAGCCCGGGAGGGGACAAGAGACCCAGTACTTC.

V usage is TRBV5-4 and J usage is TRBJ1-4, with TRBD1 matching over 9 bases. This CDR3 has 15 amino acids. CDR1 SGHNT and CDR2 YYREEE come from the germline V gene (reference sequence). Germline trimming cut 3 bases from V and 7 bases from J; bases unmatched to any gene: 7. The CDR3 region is CASSYKQGAGEKLFF. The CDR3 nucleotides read TGTGCCAGCAGCTACAAACAGGGGGCTGGTGAAAAACTGTTTTTT. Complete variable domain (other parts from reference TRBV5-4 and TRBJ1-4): ETGVTQSPTHLIKTRGQQVTLRCSSQSGHNTVSWYQQALGQGPQFIFQYYREEENGRGNFPPRFSGLQFPNYSSELNVNALELDDSALYLCASSYKQGAGEKLFFGSGTQLSVL.

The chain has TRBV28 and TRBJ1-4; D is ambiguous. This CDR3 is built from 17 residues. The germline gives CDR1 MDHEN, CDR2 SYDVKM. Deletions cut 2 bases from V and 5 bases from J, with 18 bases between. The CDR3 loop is CASSLDPLRALNEKLFF. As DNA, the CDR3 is TGTGCCAGCAGTTTAGACCCCCTCCGGGCCTTAAATGAAAAACTGTTTTTT.

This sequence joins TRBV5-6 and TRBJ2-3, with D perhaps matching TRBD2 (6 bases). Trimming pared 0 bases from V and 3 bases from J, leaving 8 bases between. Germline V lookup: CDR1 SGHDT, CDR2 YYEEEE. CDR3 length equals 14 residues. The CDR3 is CASSLGRGTDTQYF. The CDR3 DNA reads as TGTGCCAGCAGCTTGGGGCGGGGTACAGATACGCAGTATTTT. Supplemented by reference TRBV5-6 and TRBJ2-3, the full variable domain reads DAGVTQSPTHLIKTRGQQVTLRCSPKSGHDTVSWYQQALGQGPQFIFQYYEEEERQRGNFPDRFSGHQFPNYSSELNVNALLLGDSALYLCASSLGRGTDTQYFGPGTRLTVL.

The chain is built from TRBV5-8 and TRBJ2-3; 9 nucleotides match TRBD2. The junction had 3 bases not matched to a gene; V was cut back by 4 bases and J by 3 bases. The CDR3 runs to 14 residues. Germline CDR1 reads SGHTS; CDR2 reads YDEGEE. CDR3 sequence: CASSTRGGTDTQYF. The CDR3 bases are TGTGCCAGCAGCACGCGGGGGGGGACAGATACGCAGTATTTT.

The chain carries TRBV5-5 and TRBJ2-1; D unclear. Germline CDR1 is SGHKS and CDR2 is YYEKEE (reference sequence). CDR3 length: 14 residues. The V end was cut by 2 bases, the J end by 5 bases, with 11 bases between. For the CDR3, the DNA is TGTGCCAGCAGCTTTGGGGTTACAGACAATGAGCAGTTCTTC. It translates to CASSFGVTDNEQFF. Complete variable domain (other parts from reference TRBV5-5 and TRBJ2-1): DAGVTQSPTHLIKTRGQQVTLRCSPISGHKSVSWYQQVLGQGPQFIFQYYEKEERGRGNFPDRFSARQFPNYSSELNVNALLLGDSALYLCASSFGVTDNEQFFGPGTRLTVL.

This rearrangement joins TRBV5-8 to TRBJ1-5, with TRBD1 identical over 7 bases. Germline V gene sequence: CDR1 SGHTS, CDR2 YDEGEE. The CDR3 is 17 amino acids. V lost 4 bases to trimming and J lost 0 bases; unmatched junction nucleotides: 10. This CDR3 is CASSESGDSYSNQPQHF. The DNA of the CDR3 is TGTGCCAGCAGCGAGTCGGGGGACAGCTATAGCAATCAGCCCCAGCATTTT.

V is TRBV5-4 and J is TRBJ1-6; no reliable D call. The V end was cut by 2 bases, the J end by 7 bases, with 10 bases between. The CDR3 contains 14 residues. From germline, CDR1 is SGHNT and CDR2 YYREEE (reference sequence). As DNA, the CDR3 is TGTGCCAGCAGCTTTTCCATCCCGAATTCACCCCTCCACTTT. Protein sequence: CASSFSIPNSPLHF.